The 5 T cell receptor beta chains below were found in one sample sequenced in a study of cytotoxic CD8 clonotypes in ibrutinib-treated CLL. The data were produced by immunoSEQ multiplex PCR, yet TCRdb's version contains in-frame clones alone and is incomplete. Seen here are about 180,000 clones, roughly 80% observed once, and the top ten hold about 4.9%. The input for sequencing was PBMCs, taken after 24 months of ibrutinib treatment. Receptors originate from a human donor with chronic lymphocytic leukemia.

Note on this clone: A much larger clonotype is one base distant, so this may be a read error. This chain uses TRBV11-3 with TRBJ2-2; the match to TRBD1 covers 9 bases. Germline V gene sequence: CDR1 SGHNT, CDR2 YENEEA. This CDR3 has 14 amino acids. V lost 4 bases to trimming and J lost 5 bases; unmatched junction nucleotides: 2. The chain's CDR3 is CASSSQGATGELFF. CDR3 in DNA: TGTGCCAGCAGCTCACAGGGGGCGACCGGGGAGCTGTTTTTT.

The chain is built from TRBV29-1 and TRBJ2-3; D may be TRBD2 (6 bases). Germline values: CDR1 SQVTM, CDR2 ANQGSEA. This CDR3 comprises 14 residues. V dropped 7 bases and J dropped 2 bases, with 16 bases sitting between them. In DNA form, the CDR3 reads TGCAGCGCCCAGGAGGGCGGCACCACAGATACGCAGTATTTT. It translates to CSAQEGGTTDTQYF.

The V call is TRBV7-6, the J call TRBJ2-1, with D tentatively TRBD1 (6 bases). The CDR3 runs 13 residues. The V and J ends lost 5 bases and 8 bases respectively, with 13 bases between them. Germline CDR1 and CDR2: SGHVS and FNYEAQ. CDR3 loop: CASSVNRADEQFF. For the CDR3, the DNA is TGTGCCAGCAGCGTAAACAGGGCAGATGAGCAGTTCTTC.

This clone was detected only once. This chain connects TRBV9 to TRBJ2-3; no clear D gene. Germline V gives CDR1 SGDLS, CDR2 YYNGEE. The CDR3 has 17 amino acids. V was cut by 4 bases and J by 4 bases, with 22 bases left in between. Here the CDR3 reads CASSPSRLGIEADTQYF. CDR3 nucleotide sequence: TGTGCCAGCAGCCCCTCCCGGCTGGGGATAGAAGCAGATACGCAGTATTTT.

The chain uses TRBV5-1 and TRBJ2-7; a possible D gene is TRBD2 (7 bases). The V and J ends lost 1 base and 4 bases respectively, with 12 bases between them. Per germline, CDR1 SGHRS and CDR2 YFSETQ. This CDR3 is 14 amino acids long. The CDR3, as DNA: TGCGCCAGCAGCTTGCTAGGGGGGGGGTACGAGCAGTACTTC. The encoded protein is CASSLLGGGYEQYF.